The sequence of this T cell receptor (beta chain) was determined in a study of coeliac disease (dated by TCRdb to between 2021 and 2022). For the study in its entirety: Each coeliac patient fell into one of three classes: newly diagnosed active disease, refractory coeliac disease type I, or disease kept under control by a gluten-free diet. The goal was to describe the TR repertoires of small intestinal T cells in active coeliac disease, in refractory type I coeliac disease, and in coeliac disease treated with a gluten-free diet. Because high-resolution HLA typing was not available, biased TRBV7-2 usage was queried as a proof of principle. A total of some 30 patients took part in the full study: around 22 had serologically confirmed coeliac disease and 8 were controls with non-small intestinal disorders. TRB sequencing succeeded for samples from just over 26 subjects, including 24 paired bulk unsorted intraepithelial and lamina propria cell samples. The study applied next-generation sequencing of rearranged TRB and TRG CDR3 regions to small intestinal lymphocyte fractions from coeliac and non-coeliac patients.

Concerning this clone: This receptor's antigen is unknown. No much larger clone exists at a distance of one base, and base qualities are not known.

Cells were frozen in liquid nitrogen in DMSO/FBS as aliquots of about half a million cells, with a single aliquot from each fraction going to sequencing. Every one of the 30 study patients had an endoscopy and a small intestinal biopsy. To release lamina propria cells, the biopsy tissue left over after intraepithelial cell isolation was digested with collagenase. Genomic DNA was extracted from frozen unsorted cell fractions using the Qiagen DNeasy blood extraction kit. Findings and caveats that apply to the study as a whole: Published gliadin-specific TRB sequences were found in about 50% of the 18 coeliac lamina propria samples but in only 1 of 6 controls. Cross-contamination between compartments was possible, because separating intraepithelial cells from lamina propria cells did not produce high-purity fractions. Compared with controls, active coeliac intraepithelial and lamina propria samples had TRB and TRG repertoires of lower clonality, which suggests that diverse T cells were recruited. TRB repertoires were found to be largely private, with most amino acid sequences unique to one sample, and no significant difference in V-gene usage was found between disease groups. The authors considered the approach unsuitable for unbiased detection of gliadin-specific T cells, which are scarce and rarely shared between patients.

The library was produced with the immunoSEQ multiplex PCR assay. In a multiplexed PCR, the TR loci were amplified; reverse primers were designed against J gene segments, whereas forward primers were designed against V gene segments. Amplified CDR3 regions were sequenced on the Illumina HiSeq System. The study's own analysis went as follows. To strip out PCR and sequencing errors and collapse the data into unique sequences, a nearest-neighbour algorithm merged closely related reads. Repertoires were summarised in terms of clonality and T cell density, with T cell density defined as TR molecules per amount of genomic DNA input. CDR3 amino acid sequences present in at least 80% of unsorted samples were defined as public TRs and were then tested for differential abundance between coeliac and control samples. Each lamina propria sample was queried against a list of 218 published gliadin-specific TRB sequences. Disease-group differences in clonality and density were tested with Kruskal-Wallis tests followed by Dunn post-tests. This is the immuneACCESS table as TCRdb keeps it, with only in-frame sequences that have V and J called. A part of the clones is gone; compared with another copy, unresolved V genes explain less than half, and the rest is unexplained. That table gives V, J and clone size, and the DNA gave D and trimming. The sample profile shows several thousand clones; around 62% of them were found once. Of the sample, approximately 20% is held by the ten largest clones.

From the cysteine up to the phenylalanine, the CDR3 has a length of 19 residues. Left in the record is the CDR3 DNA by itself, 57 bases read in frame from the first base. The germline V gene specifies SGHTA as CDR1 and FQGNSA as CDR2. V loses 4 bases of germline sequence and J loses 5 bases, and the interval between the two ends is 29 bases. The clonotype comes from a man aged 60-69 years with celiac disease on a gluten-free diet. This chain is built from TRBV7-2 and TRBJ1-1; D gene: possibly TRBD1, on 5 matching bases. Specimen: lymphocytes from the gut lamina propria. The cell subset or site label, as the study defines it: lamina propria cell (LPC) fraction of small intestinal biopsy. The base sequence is TGTGCCAGCAGCTCCTACCCCTTCAGGGTTCTCCCCCACGGGACTGAAGCTTTCTTT. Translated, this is CASSSYPFRVLPHGTEAFF.